These T cell receptor beta chains were read from a single sample in a study of immune evolution from preneoplasia to lung adenocarcinoma. Libraries were prepared by immunoSEQ multiplex PCR; TCRdb keeps only in-frame clonotypes and omits some of them. The sample records 6,000 to 6,500 clones, over 80% being singletons. The sequenced sample was FFPE lung adenocarcinoma in situ tissue. Every receptor here comes from a donor aged 70 or over with lung adenocarcinoma. CDR3s include the opening cysteine and the closing phenylalanine or tryptophan. D genes are given only for firm matches. For some rows the clone size is stated as once, few or many, or as a class when expanded; others skip it.

CDR3 length	V gene	D gene	clone size	J gene	CDR3 DNA	CDR3 protein
15	TRBV5-1	TRBD1	-	TRBJ2-7	TGCGCCAGCAGTGAGACAGGGGGCACCCCCTACGAGCAGTACTTC	CASSETGGTPYEQYF
12	TRBV7-2	-	-	TRBJ1-2	TGTGCCAGCAGCTTGTACAGGGAAGGCTACACCTTC	CASSLYREGYTF
13	TRBV2	TRBD1	-	TRBJ1-4	TGTGCCAGCACCCGGGACAGCGGGCTTGGACTGTTTTTT	CASTRDSGLGLFF
16	TRBV6-6	-	-	TRBJ2-2	TGTGCCAGCAGTTACGCGGGACTCGCGAACACCGGGGAGCTGTTTTTT	CASSYAGLANTGELFF
14	TRBV9	-	-	TRBJ1-4	TGTGCCAGCAGCGTAGCTACCGGAGGAGAAAAACTGTTTTTT	CASSVATGGEKLFF
17	TRBV7-7	TRBD2	-	TRBJ2-2	TGTGCCAGCAGCCCACGGACTAGCGGGAGGGCGAGCGGGGAGCTGTTTTTT	CASSPRTSGRASGELFF
15	TRBV7-3	TRBD1	-	TRBJ2-7	TGTGCCAGCAGCTTGGGACAGGGCTCTTCCTACGAGCAGTACTTC	CASSLGQGSSYEQYF
15	TRBV5-5	-	-	TRBJ1-5	TGTGCCAGCAGCTTGGGGACACCGGTACCTCAGCCCCAGCATTTT	CASSLGTPVPQPQHF
15	TRBV4-1	TRBD1	-	TRBJ2-7	TGCGCCAGCAGCGCTATTGGGACAGGGTGGTACGAGCAGTACTTC	CASSAIGTGWYEQYF
18	TRBV7-3	-	-	TRBJ1-1	TGTGCCAGCAGAACTCGGAGGGTCCTAAAGACGGGTAACACTGAAGCTTTCTTT	CASRTRRVLKTGNTEAFF
16	TRBV5-1	TRBD2	-	TRBJ2-2	TGCGCCAGCAGCTTGGTTGGTAGCGGGAGTCCCGGGGAGCTGTTTTTT	CASSLVGSGSPGELFF
15	TRBV19	TRBD2	-	TRBJ2-1	TGTGCCAGTCAAATGACTAGCGGAGCATACAATGAGCAGTTCTTC	CASQMTSGAYNEQFF
16	TRBV7-2	-	-	TRBJ1-3	TGTGCCAGCAGCTTAGCCGGGACTTCAATTGGAAACACCATATATTTT	CASSLAGTSIGNTIYF
15	TRBV7-2	TRBD2	-	TRBJ2-7	TGTGCCAGCAGCTCCCGCCCGGGACTAGCGGTGAATCAGTACTTC	CASSSRPGLAVNQYF
15	TRBV7-9	TRBD2	-	TRBJ2-3	TGTGCCAGCAGCTTAGCGACTAGCGTCACAGATACGCAGTATTTT	CASSLATSVTDTQYF
14	TRBV21-1	-	-	TRBJ1-1	TGTGCCAGCAGCGAAGCAGGGTCGATGACTGAAGCTTTCTTT	CASSEAGSMTEAFF
13	TRBV6-5	-	-	TRBJ2-7	TGTGCCAGCAGCCTAGGCCTATTAGGGGAGCAGTACTTC	CASSLGLLGEQYF
11	TRBV20-1	-	-	TRBJ1-1	TGCAGTGCTAGAGGGGGCACTGAAGCTTTCTTT	CSARGGTEAFF
14	TRBV7-8	TRBD1	-	TRBJ2-2	TGTGCCAGCAGCAAGACAGGGAATACCGGGGAGCTGTTTTTT	CASSKTGNTGELFF
12	TRBV6-1	-	-	TRBJ1-1	TGTGCCAGCAGGGTAGGGGACACTGAAGCTTTCTTT	CASRVGDTEAFF
15	TRBV4-1	-	-	TRBJ2-3	TGCGCCAGCAGCCAGGCCGTTCTAAGCACAGATACGCAGTATTTT	CASSQAVLSTDTQYF
16	TRBV12-5	-	-	TRBJ1-1	TGTGCTAGTGGTTGGGTGCGTGGAGGGATGAACACTGAAGCTTTCTTT	CASGWVRGGMNTEAFF
15	TRBV4-2	TRBD2	-	TRBJ2-7	TGTGCCAGCAGCCAAGTTGGCGGGAGGGACTACGAGCAGTACTTC	CASSQVGGRDYEQYF
16	TRBV7-2	-	-	TRBJ2-7	TGTGCCAGCAGCCCACCCAGGGCCAACCCCTCCTACGAGCAGTACTTC	CASSPPRANPSYEQYF
13	TRBV5-1	-	-	TRBJ2-5	TGCGCCAGCAGCTTGGAAGGGGCGGAGACCCAGTACTTC	CASSLEGAETQYF
14	TRBV5-8	TRBD1	few	TRBJ2-7	TGTGCCAGCAGCTTCAGGACAGGGGGTGGCGAGCAGTACTTC	CASSFRTGGGEQYF
15	TRBV9	TRBD1	once	TRBJ2-7	TGTGCCAGCAGCGTAGGAGCACAGGGGGCCGACGAGCAGTACTTC	CASSVGAQGADEQYF
14	TRBV9	-	-	TRBJ2-5	TGTGCCAGCAGCGTAAGCGGACAGCAAGAGACCCAGTACTTC	CASSVSGQQETQYF
13	TRBV5-1	-	-	TRBJ2-7	TGCGCCAGCAGCTTGTCTCAGGGAAGCGAGCAGTACTTC	CASSLSQGSEQYF
13	TRBV5-1	-	-	TRBJ2-1	TGCGCCTCTCAACTTAGCTCCTACAATGAGCAGTTCTTC	CASQLSSYNEQFF
13	TRBV6-1	-	-	TRBJ2-7	TGTGCCAGCAGTGAAGGGCTGAGTTACGAGCAGTACTTC	CASSEGLSYEQYF
11	TRBV14	-	-	TRBJ2-1	TGTGCCAGCAGCCAAGAGGGAACCCAGTTCTTC	CASSQEGTQFF
16	TRBV2	TRBD2	-	TRBJ2-1	TGTGCCAGCAGTGGCCGGACTAGCGGGGTAGGGAATGAGCAGTTCTTC	CASSGRTSGVGNEQFF
14	TRBV18	-	once	TRBJ2-6	TGTGCCAGCTCACAGGTCTCTGGGGCCAACGTCCTGACTTTC	CASSQVSGANVLTF
15	TRBV5-1	TRBD2	-	TRBJ2-3	TGCGCCAGCAGCTTGCGGACTAGCGGCACAGATACGCAGTATTTT	CASSLRTSGTDTQYF
16	TRBV10-3	TRBD1	-	TRBJ1-5	TGTGCCATCAGTGAGGGACAGGGGGCGTACAATCAGCCCCAGCATTTT	CAISEGQGAYNQPQHF
15	TRBV7-7	TRBD1	-	TRBJ2-7	TGTGCCAGCAGCTTACCGGACAGGGTCTCCTACGAGCAGTACTTC	CASSLPDRVSYEQYF
14	TRBV9	TRBD1	few	TRBJ2-1	TGTGCCAGCAGCGGAGGGGGCGCTAACAATGAGCAGTTCTTC	CASSGGGANNEQFF
13	TRBV6-6	-	few	TRBJ1-5	TGTGCCAGCAGCCTAGGGCAGTATCAGCCCCAGCATTTT	CASSLGQYQPQHF
16	TRBV27	TRBD2	-	TRBJ2-3	TGTGCCAGCAGTTTAACGACTAGCGGGGAGACGGATACGCAGTATTTT	CASSLTTSGETDTQYF
16	TRBV5-5	TRBD1	-	TRBJ2-3	TGTGCCAGCAGCTTTAGGACAGGGGGCGCGAAGGATACGCAGTATTTT	CASSFRTGGAKDTQYF
15	TRBV7-8	-	few	TRBJ1-2	TGTGCCAGCAGCTTGAGCGGCGGCCCTAACTATGGCTACACCTTC	CASSLSGGPNYGYTF
15	TRBV5-6	-	-	TRBJ2-3	TGTGCCAGCAGCCCACGGGGGTGGAGCACAGATACGCAGTATTTT	CASSPRGWSTDTQYF
17	TRBV19	TRBD2	-	TRBJ2-3	TGTGCCAGTAGTATCATCGGACTAGCGGGAGGAGAAGATACGCAGTATTTT	CASSIIGLAGGEDTQYF
15	TRBV4-1	TRBD1	-	TRBJ1-5	TGCGCCAGCAGCCAAGATCGACAGGGGCGCCAGCCCCAGCATTTT	CASSQDRQGRQPQHF
14	TRBV7-7	TRBD2	-	TRBJ2-3	TGTGCCAGCAGCTTAGCGGGAGGGACAGATACGCAGTATTTT	CASSLAGGTDTQYF
17	TRBV29-1	-	once	TRBJ2-2	TGCAGCGTTGTTGGACTGAAAGACAGGCGGAACACCGGGGAGCTGTTTTTT	CSVVGLKDRRNTGELFF
17	TRBV27	-	-	TRBJ2-3	TGTGCCAGCTTAGAGGCAGGCCCCTCCCCGGTAACAGATACGCAGTATTTT	CASLEAGPSPVTDTQYF
13	TRBV7-9	-	-	TRBJ1-5	TGTGCCAGCAGCCAGGGGTTAGGTCAGCCCCAGCATTTT	CASSQGLGQPQHF
14	TRBV6-6	-	-	TRBJ1-5	TGTGCCAGCAGGGAGGGATATAGCAATCAGCCCCAGCATTTT	CASREGYSNQPQHF
15	TRBV7-2	TRBD1	once	TRBJ1-1	TGTGCCAGCAGCCCAGGACAGGGAATGGGGACTGAAGCTTTCTTT	CASSPGQGMGTEAFF
14	TRBV9	TRBD1	few	TRBJ2-7	TGTGCCAGCAGCGAGGGGACAGGGCCCTACGAGCAGTACTTC	CASSEGTGPYEQYF
15	TRBV5-4	-	-	TRBJ2-7	TGTGCCGGCAGCTTGGCCTCAAGGCCCCCCTACGAGCAGTACTTC	CAGSLASRPPYEQYF
16	TRBV7-2	TRBD2	-	TRBJ2-5	TGTGCCAGCAGCTTAGCGGCTAGCGGGAGACAAGAGACCCAGTACTTC	CASSLAASGRQETQYF
17	TRBV5-4	TRBD2	-	TRBJ2-2	TGTGCCACAATGGGGCAGCGGGAGGGCGTGAACACCGGGGAGCTGTTTTTT	CATMGQREGVNTGELFF
15	TRBV27	TRBD1	-	TRBJ2-7	TGTGCCAGCAGTCACATCCAGGGGGCGGGCAACGAGCAGTACTTC	CASSHIQGAGNEQYF
12	TRBV27	-	-	TRBJ2-2	TGTGCCAGCAGAATTAACACCGGGGAGCTGTTTTTT	CASRINTGELFF
17	TRBV5-1	TRBD2	-	TRBJ2-2	TGCGCCAGCAGCTTAGGACTAGCGGGGCCCAAAACCGGGGAGCTGTTTTTT	CASSLGLAGPKTGELFF